This TCR beta chain was profiled in a study of T cell repertoires in cytomegalovirus infection. Across the study: Based on public TCR beta signatures, there were indications of CMV infection and of a matching HLA type.

TCRdb fed the reads into MiXCR, producing one record per CDR3 protein. The sample lists about 250,000 distinct CDR3 sequences, 15% to 20% seen once, with around half in the top ten. Study-level results: Predominance within the ex vivo response was attributable to HLA-C-restricted CMV-specific TCR beta clonotypes.

Only a few counts were recorded for this clonotype. Its antigen remains unidentified. Source material: CD8+ T cells from PBMCs. The TCR comes from a human donor in good health (CMV status not recorded). Some clones in this sample may be carry-over from other donors' samples.

CDR3 protein: CASSQEKAGGNEQFF. The DNA for the CDR3 is TGCGCCAGCAGCCAGGAGAAGGCAGGGGGCAATGAGCAGTTCTTC. This chain uses TRBV4-3 with TRBJ2-1; TRBD1 matches 7 bases. The CDR3 is made up of 15 amino acids. CDR1 and CDR2 (germline): LGHNA, YSLEER. J lost 6 bases, V lost 3 bases, and 8 bases had no gene match.